This T cell receptor beta chain was found in a study of beta chain features in type 1 diabetes. Notes on the study in general: TCRB CDR3s from Type 1 diabetes patients were moderately but significantly shorter in all four CD4+ subsets.

One heparinised blood draw averaging around 0.12 L was given by each donor. The CDR3 spans 13 residues. V lost 0 bases to trimming and J lost 3 bases, with 8 bases between them. Germline CDR1 and CDR2: GTSNPN and SVGIG (reference sequence). This clone was seen only a few times. The antigen remains unidentified. The authors reverse transcribed all of the isolated RNA, so sequencing captured expressed TCRB transcripts. Here immunoSEQ multiplex PCR was the method, and the copy in TCRdb shows in-frame clones only, minus some. This table holds fewer than 400,000 clones, over 7% found once. The chain carries TRBV30 and TRBJ1-2; no firm D call. The sample consisted of central memory CD4+ T cells from blood. The TCR was taken from a young man with type 1 diabetes. CDR3 DNA sequence: TGTGCCTGGAGTGTACTAGGCGACTATGGCTACACCTTC. The encoded protein is CAWSVLGDYGYTF. The variable domain in full, completed from reference TRBV30 and TRBJ1-2, reads SQTIHQWPATLVQPVGSPLSLECTVEGTSNPNLYWYRQAAGRGLQLLFYSVGIGQISSEVPQNLSASRPQDRQFILSSKKLLLSDSGFYLCAWSVLGDYGYTFGSGTRLTVV.